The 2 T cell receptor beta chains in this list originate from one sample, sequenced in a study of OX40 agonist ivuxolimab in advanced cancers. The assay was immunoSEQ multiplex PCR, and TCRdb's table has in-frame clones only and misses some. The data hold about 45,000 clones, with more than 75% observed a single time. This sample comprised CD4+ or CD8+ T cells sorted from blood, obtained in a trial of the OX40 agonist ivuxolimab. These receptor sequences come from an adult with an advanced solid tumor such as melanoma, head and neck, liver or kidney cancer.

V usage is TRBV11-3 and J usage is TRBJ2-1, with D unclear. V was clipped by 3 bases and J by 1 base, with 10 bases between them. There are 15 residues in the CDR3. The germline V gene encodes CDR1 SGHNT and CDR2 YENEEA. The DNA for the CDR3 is TGTGCCAGCAGCTTGGGGTTCAAATCCTACAATGAGCAGTTCTTC. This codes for CASSLGFKSYNEQFF.

The DNA of the CDR3 is TGTGCCAGCAGTGAACAACACCGCACAGATACGCAGTATTTT. This translates into CASSEQHRTDTQYF. The chain combines TRBV2 with TRBJ2-3, with D uncertain. The V and J ends lost 2 bases and 1 base respectively, with 7 bases between them. Germline V gene lookup returns CDR1 SNHLY and CDR2 FYNNEI. The CDR3 consists of 14 residues.